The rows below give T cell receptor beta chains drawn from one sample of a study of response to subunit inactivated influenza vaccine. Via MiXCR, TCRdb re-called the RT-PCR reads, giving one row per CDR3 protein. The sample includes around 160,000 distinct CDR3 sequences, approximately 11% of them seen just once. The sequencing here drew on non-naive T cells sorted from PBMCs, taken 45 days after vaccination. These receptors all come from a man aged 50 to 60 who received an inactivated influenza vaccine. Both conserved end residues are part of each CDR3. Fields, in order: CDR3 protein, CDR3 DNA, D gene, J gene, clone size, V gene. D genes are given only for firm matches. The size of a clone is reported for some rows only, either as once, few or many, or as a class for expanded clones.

CASSPDAGGSSPLHF,TGCGCCAGCAGCCCGGATGCAGGAGGTTCTTCACCCCTCCACTTT,-,TRBJ1-6,-,TRBV4-3
CASSQDGGALYF,TGCGCCAGCAGCCAAGACGGGGGAGCCCTTTACTTC,-,TRBJ2-5,many,TRBV4-1
CASSPIAVYEQYF,TGTGCCAGCAGCCCTATAGCGGTGTACGAGCAGTACTTC,-,TRBJ2-7,-,TRBV7-9
CSARGLDPYEQYF,TGCAGTGCTAGGGGGTTAGACCCCTACGAGCAGTACTTC,-,TRBJ2-7,-,TRBV20-1
CASSLQGGAGTQYF,TGTGCCAGCAGCTTACAAGGGGGCGCGGGAACCCAGTACTTC,-,TRBJ2-5,few,TRBV11-2
CASSPGQGGGYSPLHF,TGTGCCAGCTCACCCGGACAGGGAGGCGGGTATTCACCCCTCCACTTT,TRBD1,TRBJ1-6,-,TRBV18
CASSGRRTGRIRQILAKNIQYF,TGTGCCAGCAGTGGGCGCAGGACAGGTCGCATCCGGCAAATCCTAGCCAAAAACATTCAGTACTTC,TRBD1,TRBJ2-4,-,TRBV25-1
CSARDWGASYEQYF,TGCAGTGCTAGAGATTGGGGAGCCTCCTACGAGCAGTACTTC,-,TRBJ2-7,-,TRBV20-1
CASSRGTHSYNEQFF,TGTGCCAGCAGCCGCGGGACTCACTCCTACAATGAGCAGTTCTTC,-,TRBJ2-1,few,TRBV5-6
CASSPNQETQYF,TGTGCCAGCAGTCCAAATCAAGAGACCCAGTACTTC,-,TRBJ2-5,many,TRBV7-6
CASTLAGDPLGELFF,TGTGCCAGCACCCTAGCGGGGGACCCGCTCGGGGAGCTGTTTTTT,TRBD2,TRBJ2-2,-,TRBV6-1
CASRLNTGATAKNIQYF,TGTGCCAGCCGCCTAAACACAGGGGCGACAGCCAAAAACATTCAGTACTTC,TRBD1,TRBJ2-4,few,TRBV18
CASSYATRNLYEQYF,TGTGCCAGCAGTTACGCGACAAGGAACCTCTACGAGCAGTACTTC,-,TRBJ2-7,-,TRBV6-2/TRBV6-3
CASSGITEQFF,TGTGCCAGCAGCGGAATTACTGAGCAGTTCTTC,-,TRBJ2-1,many,TRBV7-9
CASSFSLRRDSPLHF,TGTGCCAGCAGTTTTTCTCTAAGGAGGGATTCACCCCTCCACTTT,-,TRBJ1-6,many,TRBV12-3/TRBV12-4
CASSSGLAFTYEQYF,TGTGCCAGCAGCTCGGGACTAGCGTTCACCTACGAGCAGTACTTC,TRBD2,TRBJ2-7,many,TRBV7-2
CASSLVSQNNEQFF,TGCGCCAGCAGCTTGGTATCACAGAACAATGAGCAGTTCTTC,-,TRBJ2-1,few,TRBV5-1
CASIQGASSGANVLTF,TGCGCCAGCATACAAGGGGCAAGCTCTGGGGCCAACGTCCTGACTTTC,-,TRBJ2-6,many,TRBV5-1
CASSLRLSGTGDFIAEAFF,TGTGCCAGCAGCTTGCGTCTTAGTGGGACAGGGGATTTTATAGCTGAAGCTTTCTTT,TRBD1,TRBJ1-1,few,TRBV5-6
CASSLAFDGTRWETQYF,TGTGCCAGCAGCTTAGCGTTTGACGGGACCAGATGGGAGACCCAGTACTTC,-,TRBJ2-5,-,TRBV7-2
CASSSDSKNTEAFF,TGCGCCAGCAGCTCGGACAGTAAGAACACTGAAGCTTTCTTT,-,TRBJ1-1,many,TRBV5-1
CASSRSGRAAEQYF,TGTGCCAGCAGCCGAAGCGGGAGGGCCGCCGAGCAGTACTTC,TRBD2,TRBJ2-7,few,TRBV3-1
CASSLMPGLSNQPQHF,TGTGCCAGCAGCCTTATGCCGGGACTTAGCAATCAGCCCCAGCATTTT,-,TRBJ1-5,-,TRBV5-5
CASSTRVASLGETQYF,TGTGCCAGCAGTACCCGGGTCGCTTCTCTAGGGGAGACCCAGTACTTC,-,TRBJ2-5,many,TRBV28
CASSSTQPGRQDGYTF,TGTGCCAGCAGTTCAACCCAACCCGGCCGGCAGGATGGCTACACCTTC,-,TRBJ1-2,-,TRBV12-3/TRBV12-4
CSARKGISYEQYF,TGCAGTGCCCGGAAAGGGATTTCCTACGAGCAGTACTTC,-,TRBJ2-7,-,TRBV20-1
CASSPFILPSTGELFF,TGTGCCAGCAGCCCCTTTATTTTACCATCCACCGGGGAGCTGTTTTTT,-,TRBJ2-2,-,TRBV3-1
CASSLRGREGYGYTF,TGTGCCAGCAGTCTCAGGGGGCGCGAGGGCTATGGCTACACCTTC,TRBD1,TRBJ1-2,-,TRBV6-1
CASSLGHLDTQYF,TGTGCCAGCAGCTTGGGACACTTAGATACGCAGTATTTT,-,TRBJ2-3,few,TRBV11-2
CASCPTGIPRDTQYF,TGTGCCAGCTGCCCTACAGGGATTCCTAGGGATACGCAGTATTTT,-,TRBJ2-3,-,TRBV3-1